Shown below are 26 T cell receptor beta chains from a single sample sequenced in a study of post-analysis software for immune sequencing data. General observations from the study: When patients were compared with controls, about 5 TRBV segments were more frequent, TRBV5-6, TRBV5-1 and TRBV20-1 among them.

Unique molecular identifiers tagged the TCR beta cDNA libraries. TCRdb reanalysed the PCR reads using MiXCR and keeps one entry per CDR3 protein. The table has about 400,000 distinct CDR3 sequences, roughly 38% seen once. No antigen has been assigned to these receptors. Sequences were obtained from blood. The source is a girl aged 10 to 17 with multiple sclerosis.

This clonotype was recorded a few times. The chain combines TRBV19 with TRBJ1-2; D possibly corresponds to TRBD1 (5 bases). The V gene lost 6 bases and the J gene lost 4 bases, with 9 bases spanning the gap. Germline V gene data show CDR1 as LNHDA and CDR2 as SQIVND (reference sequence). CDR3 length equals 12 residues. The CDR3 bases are TGTGCCAGTAGCAGGGACCGCTATGGCTACACCTTC. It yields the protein CASSRDRYGYTF.

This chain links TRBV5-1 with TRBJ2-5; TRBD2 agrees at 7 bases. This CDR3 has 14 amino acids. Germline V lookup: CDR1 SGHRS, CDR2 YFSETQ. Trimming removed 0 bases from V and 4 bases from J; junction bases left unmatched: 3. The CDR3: CASSLGAGLETQYF. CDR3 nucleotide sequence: TGCGCCAGCAGCTTGGGAGCGGGACTAGAGACCCAGTACTTC.

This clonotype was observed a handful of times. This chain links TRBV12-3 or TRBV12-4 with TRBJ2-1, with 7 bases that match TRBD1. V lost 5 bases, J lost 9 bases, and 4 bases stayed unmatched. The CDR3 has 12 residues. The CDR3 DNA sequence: TGTGCCAGCAGTCCCGACAGGGTTGAGCAGTTCTTC. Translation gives CASSPDRVEQFF.

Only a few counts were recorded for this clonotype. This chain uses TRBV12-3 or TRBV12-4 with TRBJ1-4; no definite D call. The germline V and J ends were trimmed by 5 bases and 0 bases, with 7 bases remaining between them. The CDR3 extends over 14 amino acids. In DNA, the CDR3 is TGTGCCAGCAGTCCCCTCGCAACTAATGAAAAACTGTTTTTT. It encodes CASSPLATNEKLFF.

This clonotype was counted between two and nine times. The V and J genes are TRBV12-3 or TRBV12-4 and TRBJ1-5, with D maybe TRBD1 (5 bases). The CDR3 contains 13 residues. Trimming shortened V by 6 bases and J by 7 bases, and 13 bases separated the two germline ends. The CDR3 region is CASRFGGTQPQHF. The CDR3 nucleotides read TGTGCCAGCAGGTTTGGGGGGACCCAGCCCCAGCATTTT.

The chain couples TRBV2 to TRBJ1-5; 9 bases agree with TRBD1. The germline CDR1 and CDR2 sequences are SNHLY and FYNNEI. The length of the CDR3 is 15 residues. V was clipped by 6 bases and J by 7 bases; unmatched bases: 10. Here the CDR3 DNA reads TGTGCCAGCAGGGGGATACAGGGGGCAAGGCAGCCCCAGCATTTT. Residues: CASRGIQGARQPQHF.

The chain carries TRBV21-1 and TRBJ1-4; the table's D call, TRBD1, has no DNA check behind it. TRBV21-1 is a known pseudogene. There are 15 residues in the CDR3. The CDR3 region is CASSQGRQGSEKLFF. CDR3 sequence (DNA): TGTGCCAGCAGCCAGGGAAGACAGGGTAGCGAAAAACTGTTTTTT.

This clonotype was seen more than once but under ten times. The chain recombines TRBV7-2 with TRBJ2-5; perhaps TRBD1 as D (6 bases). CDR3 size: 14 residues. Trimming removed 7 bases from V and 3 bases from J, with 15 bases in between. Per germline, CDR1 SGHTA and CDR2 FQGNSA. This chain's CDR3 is CASKKGQSKETQYF. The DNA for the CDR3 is TGTGCCAGCAAGAAAGGACAGTCCAAAGAGACCCAGTACTTC.

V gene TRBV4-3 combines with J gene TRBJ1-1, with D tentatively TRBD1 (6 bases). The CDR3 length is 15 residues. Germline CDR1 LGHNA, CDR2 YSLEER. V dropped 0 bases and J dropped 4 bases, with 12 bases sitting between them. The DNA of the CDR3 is TGCGCCAGCAGCCAAGACCGGGGGCTGACCACTGAAGCTTTCTTT. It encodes CASSQDRGLTTEAFF.

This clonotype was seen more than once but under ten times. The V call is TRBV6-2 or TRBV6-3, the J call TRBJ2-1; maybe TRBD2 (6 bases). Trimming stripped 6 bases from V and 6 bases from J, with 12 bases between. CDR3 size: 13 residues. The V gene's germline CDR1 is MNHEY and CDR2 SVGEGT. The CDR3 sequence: CASRTGLSNEQFF. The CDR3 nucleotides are TGTGCCAGCAGGACCGGACTAAGCAATGAGCAGTTCTTC.

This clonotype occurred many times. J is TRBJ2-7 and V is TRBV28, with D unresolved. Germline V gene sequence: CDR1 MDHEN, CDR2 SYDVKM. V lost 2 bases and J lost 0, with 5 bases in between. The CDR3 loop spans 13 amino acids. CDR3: CASSLPSSYEQYF. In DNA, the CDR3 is TGTGCCAGCAGTTTACCGAGCTCCTACGAGCAGTACTTC.

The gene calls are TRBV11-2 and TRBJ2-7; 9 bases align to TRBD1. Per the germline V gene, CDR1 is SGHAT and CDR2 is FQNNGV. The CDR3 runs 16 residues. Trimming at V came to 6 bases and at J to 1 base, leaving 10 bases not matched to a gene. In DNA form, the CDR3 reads TGTGCCAGCAGGCTTGTCAGGACAGGGGATTCCTACGAGCAGTACTTC. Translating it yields CASRLVRTGDSYEQYF.

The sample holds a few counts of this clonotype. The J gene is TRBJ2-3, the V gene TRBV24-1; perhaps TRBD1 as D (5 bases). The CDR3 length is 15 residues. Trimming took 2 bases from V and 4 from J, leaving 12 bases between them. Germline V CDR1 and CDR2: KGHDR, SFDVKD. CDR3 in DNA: TGTGCCACCAGTGATTCGCAGGGTCTAGCAGATACGCAGTATTTT. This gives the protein CATSDSQGLADTQYF.

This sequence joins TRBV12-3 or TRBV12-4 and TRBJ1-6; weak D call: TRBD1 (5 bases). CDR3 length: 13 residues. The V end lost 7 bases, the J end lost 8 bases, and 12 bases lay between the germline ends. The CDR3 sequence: CASNPGPYSPLHF. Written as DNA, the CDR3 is TGTGCCAGCAATCCGGGACCCTATTCACCCCTCCACTTT.

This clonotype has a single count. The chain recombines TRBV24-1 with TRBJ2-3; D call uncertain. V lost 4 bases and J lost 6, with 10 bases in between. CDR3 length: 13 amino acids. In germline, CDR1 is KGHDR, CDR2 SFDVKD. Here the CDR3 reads CATSDPIGDTQYF. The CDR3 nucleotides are TGTGCCACCAGTGACCCTATAGGGGATACGCAGTATTTT.

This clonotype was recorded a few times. CDR3 sequence (DNA): TGCAGTGCTAGTACAGGGGGCGCATTTGGCTACACCTTC. Translated, it gives CSASTGGAFGYTF. V gene TRBV20-1 combines with J gene TRBJ1-2; 9 positions agree with TRBD1. Germline CDR1 is DFQATT and CDR2 is SNEGSKA (reference sequence). The CDR3 is 13 amino acids. V shed 3 bases, J shed 7 bases, and the junction held 6 bases outside the gene matches.

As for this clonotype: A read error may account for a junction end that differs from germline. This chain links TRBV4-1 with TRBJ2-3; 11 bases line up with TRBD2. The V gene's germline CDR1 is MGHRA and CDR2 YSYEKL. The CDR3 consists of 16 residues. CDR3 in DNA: TGCGCCAGTAGCCAAGTCAGGCTAGCGGGGGGAGGTACGCAGTATTTT. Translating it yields CASSQVRLAGGGTQYF.

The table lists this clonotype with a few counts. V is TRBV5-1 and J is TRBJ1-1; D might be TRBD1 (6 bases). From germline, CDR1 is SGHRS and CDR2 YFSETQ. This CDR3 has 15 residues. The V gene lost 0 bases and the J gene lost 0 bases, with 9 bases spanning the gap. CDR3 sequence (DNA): TGCGCCAGCAGCTTGGGAGGACAGATGAACACTGAAGCTTTCTTT. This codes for CASSLGGQMNTEAFF.

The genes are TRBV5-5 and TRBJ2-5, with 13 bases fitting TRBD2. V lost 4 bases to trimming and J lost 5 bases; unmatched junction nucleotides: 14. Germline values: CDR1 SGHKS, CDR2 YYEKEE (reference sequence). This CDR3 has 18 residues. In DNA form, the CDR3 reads TGTGCCAGCAGCCGAGGAAGCACTAGCGGGGGGGCATACGAGACCCAGTACTTC. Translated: CASSRGSTSGGAYETQYF.

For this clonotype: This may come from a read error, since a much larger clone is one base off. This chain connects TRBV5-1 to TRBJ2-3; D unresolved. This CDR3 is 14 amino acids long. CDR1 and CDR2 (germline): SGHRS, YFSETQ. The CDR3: CANSTHDSTDTQYF. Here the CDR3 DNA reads TGCGCCAACAGCACCCACGACAGCACAGATACGCAGTATTTT.

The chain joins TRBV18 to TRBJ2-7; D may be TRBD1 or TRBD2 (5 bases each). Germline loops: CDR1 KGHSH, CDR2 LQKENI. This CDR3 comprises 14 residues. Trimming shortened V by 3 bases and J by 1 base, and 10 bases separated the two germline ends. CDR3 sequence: CASSPGRESYEQYF. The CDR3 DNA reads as TGTGCCAGCTCACCGGGCAGGGAGTCCTACGAGCAGTACTTC.

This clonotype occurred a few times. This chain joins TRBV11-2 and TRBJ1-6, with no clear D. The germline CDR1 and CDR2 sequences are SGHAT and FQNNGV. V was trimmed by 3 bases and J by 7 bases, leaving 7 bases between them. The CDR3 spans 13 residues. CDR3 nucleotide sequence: TGTGCCAGCAGCTTCACTGAAAATTCACCCCTCCACTTT. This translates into CASSFTENSPLHF.

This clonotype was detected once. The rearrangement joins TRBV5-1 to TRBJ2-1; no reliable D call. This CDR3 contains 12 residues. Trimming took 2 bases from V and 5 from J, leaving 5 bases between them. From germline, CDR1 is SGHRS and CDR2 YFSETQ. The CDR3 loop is CASSFADNEQFF. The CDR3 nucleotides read TGCGCCAGCAGCTTCGCGGACAATGAGCAGTTCTTC.

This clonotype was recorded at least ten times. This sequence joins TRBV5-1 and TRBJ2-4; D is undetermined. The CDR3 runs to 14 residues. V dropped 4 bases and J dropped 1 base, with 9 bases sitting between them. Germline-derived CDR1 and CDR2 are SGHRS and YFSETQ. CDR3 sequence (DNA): TGCGCCAGCAGCGCCAATTGGGCCAAAAACATTCAGTACTTC. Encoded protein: CASSANWAKNIQYF.

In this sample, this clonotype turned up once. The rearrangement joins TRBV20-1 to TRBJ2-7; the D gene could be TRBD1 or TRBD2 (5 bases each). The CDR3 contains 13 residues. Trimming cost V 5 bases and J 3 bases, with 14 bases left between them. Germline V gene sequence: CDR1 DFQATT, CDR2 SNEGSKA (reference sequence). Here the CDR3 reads CSAPPRDDYEQYF. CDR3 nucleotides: TGCAGTGCTCCCCCAAGGGACGACTACGAGCAGTACTTC.

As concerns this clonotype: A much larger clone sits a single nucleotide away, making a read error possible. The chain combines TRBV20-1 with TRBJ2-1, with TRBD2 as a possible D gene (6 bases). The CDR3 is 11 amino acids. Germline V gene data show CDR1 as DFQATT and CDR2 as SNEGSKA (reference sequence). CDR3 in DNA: TGCAGCGCGAATGGGGGGAATGAGCAGTTCTTC. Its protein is CSANGGNEQFF.